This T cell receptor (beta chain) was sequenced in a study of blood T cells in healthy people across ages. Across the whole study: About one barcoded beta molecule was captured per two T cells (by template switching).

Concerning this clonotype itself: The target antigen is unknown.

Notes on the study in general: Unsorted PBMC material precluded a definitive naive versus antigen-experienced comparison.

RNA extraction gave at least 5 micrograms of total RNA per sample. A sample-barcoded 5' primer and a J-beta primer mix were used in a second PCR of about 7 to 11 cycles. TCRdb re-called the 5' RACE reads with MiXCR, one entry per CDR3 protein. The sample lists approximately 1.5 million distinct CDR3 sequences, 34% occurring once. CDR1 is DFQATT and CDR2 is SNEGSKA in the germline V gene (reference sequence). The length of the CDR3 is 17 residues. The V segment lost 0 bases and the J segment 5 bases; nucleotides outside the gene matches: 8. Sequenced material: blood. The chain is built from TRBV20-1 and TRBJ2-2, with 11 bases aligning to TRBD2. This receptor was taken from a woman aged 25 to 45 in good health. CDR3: CSARDLLAGVITGELFF. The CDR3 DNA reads TGCAGTGCTAGAGATTTACTAGCGGGAGTGATAACCGGGGAGCTGTTTTTT.